The clone carrying this T cell receptor (beta chain) was seen at least ten times. Through a sample-barcoded 5' primer and a J-beta primer mix, a second PCR was run for roughly 6 to 11 cycles. Each of the samples gave a minimum of 3 million paired-end reads that contained CDR3. TCRdb fed the 5' RACE reads into MiXCR, producing one record per CDR3 protein. The table has hundreds of thousands of distinct CDR3 sequences, about 30% seen once. Healthy Caucasian individuals from Russia aged about 6 to 95 were enrolled as donors. Each donor had about 10 milliliters of peripheral blood drawn. This sample was taken from a study of blood T cells in healthy people across ages. The CDR3 length is 15 residues. Germline CDR1 is LGHDT and CDR2 is YNNKEL (reference sequence). J was trimmed by 3 bases and V by 5 bases; bases with no gene match: 4.

The sequenced sample consisted of blood. The receptor's source is a woman of 80 years or more in good health. The gene calls are TRBV3-1 and TRBJ1-6; 7 bases fit TRBD1. CDR3 sequence reads: CASSNRDSYNSPLHF. CDR3 nucleotides: TGTGCCAGCAGCAACCGGGACAGCTATAATTCACCCCTCCACTTT.